Presented here are 15 T cell receptor beta chains from one specimen sequenced in a study of vaccination and CD4 T cells after COVID-19. Sequenced with the Oncomine TCR Beta short-read assay was DNA taken from cultured CD4+ T cells. TCRdb processed the PCR reads anew with MiXCR; each CDR3 protein has one entry. The table lists 17,000 or so distinct CDR3 sequences, about 46% of them singletons. Their cognate antigens are unknown. Treatment denoted: roughly ten-day PBMC culture with coronavirus spike peptide pools or control peptides (ViraFEST assay). The sample consisted of CD4+ T cells from blood, cultured in vitro, taken after SARS-CoV-2 vaccination. Receptors originate from a human donor who had recovered from COVID-19.

The chain is built from TRBV10-3 and TRBJ2-3, with D tentatively TRBD1 (5 bases). Germline lookup yields CDR1 ENHRY and CDR2 SYGVKD. The CDR3 loop spans 13 amino acids. Trimming left V 6 bases short and J 4 bases short, with 11 bases between. CDR3 sequence (DNA): TGTGCCATCAGAGGGGTTGGCTCAGATACGCAGTATTTT. Its translation: CAIRGVGSDTQYF.

The V call is TRBV28, the J call TRBJ2-2, with unresolved D. V lost 2 bases and J 4 bases, leaving 5 bases between the germline ends. The CDR3 extends over 13 amino acids. Germline CDR1 reads MDHEN; CDR2 reads SYDVKM. CDR3 sequence (DNA): TGTGCCAGCAGTTTACAACTCACCGGGGAGCTGTTTTTT. Protein product: CASSLQLTGELFF.

In its sample, this clonotype was seen a few times. V gene TRBV6-1 combines with J gene TRBJ2-5; D perhaps matches TRBD1 (5 bases). The V gene's germline CDR1 is MNHNS and CDR2 SASEGT. The CDR3 runs to 15 residues. With 6 bases removed from V and 2 bases from J, the gap between germline ends came to 16 bases. CDR3 in amino acids: CASSPLTESQETQYF. CDR3 sequence (DNA): TGTGCCAGCAGCCCACTGACAGAGTCGCAAGAGACCCAGTACTTC.

The chain carries TRBV19 and TRBJ2-5, with D perhaps matching TRBD1 (5 bases). CDR1 and CDR2 (germline): LNHDA, SQIVND (reference sequence). This CDR3 has 17 amino acids. V was pared by 3 bases and J by 4 bases, with 21 bases between. This CDR3 reads CASSIGWGRVPGETQYF. For the CDR3, the DNA is TGTGCCAGTAGTATCGGTTGGGGCAGGGTCCCCGGAGAGACCCAGTACTTC.

This clonotype was counted only a few times. The CDR3 DNA follows: TGTGCCAGCAGCCCTCGACAGGGTGCTTACAATGAGCAGTTCTTC. Its protein product is CASSPRQGAYNEQFF. The J gene is TRBJ2-1, the V gene TRBV11-1, with 7 nucleotides matching TRBD1. Trimming removed 5 bases from V and 4 bases from J; junction bases left unmatched: 8. The CDR3 is 15 residues long. Germline assignment: CDR1 SGHAT and CDR2 FQDESV (reference sequence).

This chain connects TRBV10-1 to TRBJ2-7; the D call may be TRBD1 or TRBD2 (5 bases each). This CDR3 has 13 amino acids. Germline values: CDR1 WNHNN, CDR2 SYGVQD (reference sequence). V was clipped by 5 bases and J by 3 bases, with 11 bases between them. CDR3 protein: CASSPGPYYEQYF. In nucleotides, the CDR3 is TGCGCCAGCAGTCCGGGACCGTACTACGAGCAGTACTTC.

This clonotype has just a few counts. V gene TRBV20-1 combines with J gene TRBJ2-3; 9 bases are a match to TRBD2. The J segment lost 2 bases and the V segment lost 6 bases, leaving 12 bases of the junction unmatched. Germline loops: CDR1 DFQATT, CDR2 SNEGSKA (reference sequence). CDR3 length equals 16 residues. DNA for the CDR3: TGCAGTGCCGATTCGAGGACTAGCGAATACACAGATACGCAGTATTTT. Translation gives CSADSRTSEYTDTQYF.

This clonotype turned up a few times. The chain recombines TRBV6-2 or TRBV6-3 with TRBJ1-5; D might be TRBD1 (6 bases). The CDR3 length is 16 residues. The V and J ends lost 7 bases and 7 bases respectively, with 23 bases between them. Germline lookup yields CDR1 MNHEY and CDR2 SVGEGT. The CDR3 loop reads CASKDITGGSGQPQHF. DNA for the CDR3: TGTGCCAGCAAGGATATTACCGGGGGCTCGGGACAGCCCCAGCATTTT.

The chain is built from TRBV7-9 and TRBJ2-5; D might be TRBD2 (6 bases). The CDR3 length is 17 residues. Trimming removed 2 bases from V and 2 bases from J, with 18 bases in between. Germline V gene data show CDR1 as SEHNR and CDR2 as FQNEAQ (reference sequence). CDR3 nucleotide sequence: TGTGCCAGCAGCTTATTGGCTAACGGGAGACTTCAAGAGACCCAGTACTTC. This gives the protein CASSLLANGRLQETQYF.

The chain recombines TRBV30 with TRBJ2-5; no clear D gene. V lost 2 bases and J lost 2, with 6 bases in between. Looked up from germline, CDR1 is GTSNPN and CDR2 is SVGIG (reference sequence). This CDR3 is 12 amino acids long. The CDR3 bases are TGTGCCTGGAGTCAGCAACAAGAGACCCAGTACTTC. Its translation is CAWSQQQETQYF.

This clonotype has a handful of counts. V gene TRBV7-8 combines with J gene TRBJ2-2, with TRBD2 matching over 8 bases. CDR1 and CDR2 (germline): SGHVS, FQNEAQ. Trimming removed 3 bases from V and 6 bases from J; junction bases left unmatched: 6. This CDR3 comprises 15 residues. In DNA, the CDR3 is TGTGCCAGCAGCTTTGGGCCAGCGGGAGCCGGGGAGCTGTTTTTT. Its protein is CASSFGPAGAGELFF.

J is TRBJ1-6 and V is TRBV6-1, with TRBD1 as a possible D gene (5 bases). The CDR3 is 14 residues long. V was cut by 2 bases and J by 7 bases, with 9 bases left in between. Germline V CDR1 and CDR2: MNHNS, SASEGT. The CDR3 spells CASSEIGQNSPLHF. The CDR3 DNA is TGTGCCAGCAGTGAAATAGGACAAAATTCACCCCTCCACTTT.

This chain joins TRBV25-1 and TRBJ1-1, with D unclear. Germline V CDR1 and CDR2: MGHDK, SYGVNS. V lost 2 bases to trimming and J lost 3 bases, with 7 bases between them. The CDR3 contains 13 residues. The CDR3 is CASSEVGYTEAFF. The CDR3 nucleotides are TGTGCCAGCAGTGAAGTGGGGTACACTGAAGCTTTCTTT.

This clonotype rates as medium-sized. The chain has TRBV20-1 and TRBJ1-5, with D uncertain. The germline V gene has CDR1 DFQATT and CDR2 SNEGSKA (reference sequence). V shed 5 bases and J shed 5 bases, with 16 bases lying between them. CDR3 length: 14 amino acids. The CDR3 sequence is CSAPGSVQDQPQHF. DNA of the CDR3: TGCAGTGCTCCGGGGTCCGTACAAGATCAGCCCCAGCATTTT.

In its sample, this clonotype was seen a few times. This chain connects TRBV7-8 to TRBJ1-5, with 8 bases fitting TRBD1. The CDR3 is made up of 16 amino acids. V lost 5 bases to trimming and J lost 6 bases; unmatched junction nucleotides: 12. Germline V CDR1 and CDR2: SGHVS, FQNEAQ. The CDR3 sequence is CASSPRRTGLSQPQHF. The CDR3 DNA is TGTGCCAGCAGCCCCAGAAGGACAGGGTTGAGTCAGCCCCAGCATTTT.